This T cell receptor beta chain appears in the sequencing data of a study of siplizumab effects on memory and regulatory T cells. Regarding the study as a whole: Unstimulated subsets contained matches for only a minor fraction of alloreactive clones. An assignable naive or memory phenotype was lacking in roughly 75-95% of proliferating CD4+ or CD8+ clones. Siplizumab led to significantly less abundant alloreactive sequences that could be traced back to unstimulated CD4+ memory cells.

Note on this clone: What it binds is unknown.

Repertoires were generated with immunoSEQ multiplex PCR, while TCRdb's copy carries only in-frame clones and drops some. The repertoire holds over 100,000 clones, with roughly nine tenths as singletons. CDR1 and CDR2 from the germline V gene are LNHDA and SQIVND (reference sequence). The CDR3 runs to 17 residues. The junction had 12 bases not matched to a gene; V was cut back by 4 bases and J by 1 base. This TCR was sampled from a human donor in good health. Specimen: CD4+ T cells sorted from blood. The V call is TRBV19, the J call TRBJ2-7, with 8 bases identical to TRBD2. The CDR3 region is CASSKWSGRPTSYEQYF. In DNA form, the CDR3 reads TGTGCCAGTAGTAAGTGGAGCGGGAGACCTACTTCCTACGAGCAGTACTTC.